One sample yielded the 14 T cell receptor beta chains listed below, sequenced in a study of blood T cell repertoires in COVID-19. The method was immunoSEQ multiplex PCR; TCRdb's version includes in-frame clones alone and lacks a portion of them. This table has 35,000 to 45,000 clones, roughly nine tenths appearing once. The sequenced sample consisted of peripheral blood. The receptors stem from a man aged 65 to 85 with acute or convalescent COVID-19.

This chain links TRBV7-2 with TRBJ2-7; TRBD2 matches 13 bases. Germline-derived CDR1 and CDR2 are SGHTA and FQGNSA. CDR3 length equals 15 residues. Germline trimming cut 5 bases from V and 2 bases from J; bases unmatched to any gene: 3. The CDR3 DNA sequence: TGTGCCAGCAGCCCTGGACTAGCGGGGGCCTACGAGCAGTACTTC. Translation gives CASSPGLAGAYEQYF.

The chain recombines TRBV11-2 with TRBJ2-5; D is perhaps TRBD1 (5 bases). Germline V lookup: CDR1 SGHAT, CDR2 FQNNGV. With 2 bases removed from V and 5 bases from J, the gap between germline ends came to 12 bases. The CDR3 is made up of 14 amino acids. The CDR3 bases are TGTGCCAGCAGCTTAAATCCAGGGCTGGAGACCCAGTACTTC. Translation gives CASSLNPGLETQYF.

V usage is TRBV6-4 and J usage is TRBJ2-2, with 7 bases fitting TRBD1. The germline CDR1 and CDR2 sequences are MRHNA and SNTAGT. The junction had 3 bases not matched to a gene; V was cut back by 2 bases and J by 3 bases. The CDR3 extends over 15 amino acids. The CDR3 DNA reads as TGTGCCAGCAGTGACGGTCAGGGGGACACCGGGGAGCTGTTTTTT. It yields the protein CASSDGQGDTGELFF.

V is TRBV5-6 and J is TRBJ1-1; D is possibly TRBD1 (5 bases). The V end lost 0 bases, the J end lost 5 bases, and 14 bases lay between the germline ends. The CDR3 is made up of 15 amino acids. CDR1 is SGHDT and CDR2 is YYEEEE in the germline V gene. The CDR3 protein is CASSLGAGLLTEAFF. CDR3 DNA sequence: TGTGCCAGCAGCTTGGGGGCAGGGCTCTTGACTGAAGCTTTCTTT.

The V and J genes are TRBV9 and TRBJ2-2; a possible D gene is TRBD2 (6 bases). CDR3 length: 17 residues. Trimming cost V 0 bases and J 5 bases, with 17 bases left between them. Germline V gene sequence: CDR1 SGDLS, CDR2 YYNGEE. CDR3 loop: CASSVDPGLPLTGELFF. In nucleotides, the CDR3 is TGTGCCAGCAGCGTAGACCCAGGACTACCTTTAACCGGGGAGCTGTTTTTT.

This clone appeared once. J is TRBJ2-4 and V is TRBV4-1; 7 bases are a match to TRBD1. This CDR3 region has 14 residues. The ends lost 5 bases at V and 2 bases at J; junction bases unmatched: 3. Germline loops: CDR1 MGHRA, CDR2 YSYEKL. As DNA, the CDR3 is TGCGCCAGCAGCACACAGGGGTCCAAAAACATTCAGTACTTC. This translates into CASSTQGSKNIQYF.

The chain has TRBV6-1 and TRBJ1-2, with unresolved D. The V gene's germline CDR1 is MNHNS and CDR2 SASEGT. Trimming took off 2 bases at V and 5 bases at J, with 9 bases between the two ends. This CDR3 has 13 amino acids. In nucleotides, the CDR3 is TGTGCCAGCAGTGAAAGGCAGACTTATGGCTACACCTTC. Its protein product is CASSERQTYGYTF.

The genes are TRBV7-2 and TRBJ2-7; 15 bases are shared with TRBD2. V shed 5 bases and J 1 base; nucleotides not matched to a gene: 6. Germline V gene lookup returns CDR1 SGHTA and CDR2 FQGNSA. This CDR3 is built from 17 residues. The CDR3 DNA is TGTGCCAGCAGCCGGACTAGCGGGAGGGCCGGATCCTACGAGCAGTACTTC. This codes for CASSRTSGRAGSYEQYF. Full variable domain (missing parts from reference TRBV7-2 and TRBJ2-7): GAGVSQSPSNKVTEKGKDVELRCDPISGHTALYWYRQSLGQGLEFLIYFQGNSAPDKSGLPSDRFSAERTGGSVSTLTIQRTQQEDSAVYLCASSRTSGRAGSYEQYFGPGTRLTVT.

The V call is TRBV6-5, the J call TRBJ1-4; 10 positions match TRBD1. CDR1 is MNHEY, CDR2 SVGAGI, per germline. Losses at the gene ends were 3 bases for V and 6 bases for J; bases not matched to a gene: 1. This CDR3 comprises 14 residues. CDR3: CASSYGTGDEKLFF. The CDR3 bases are TGTGCCAGCAGTTATGGGACAGGGGATGAAAAACTGTTTTTT.

The CDR3, as DNA: TGTGCCAGCGGGCCCCTAATTCAAGAGACCCAGTACTTC. As protein: CASGPLIQETQYF. This chain uses TRBV2 with TRBJ2-5; D is unresolved. The germline CDR1 and CDR2 sequences are SNHLY and FYNNEI. The CDR3 loop spans 13 amino acids. The ends were cut back, 8 bases at V and 2 bases at J, with 12 bases in the middle.

The rearrangement uses TRBV27 and TRBJ2-7; TRBD1 is a possible D gene (7 bases). The V and J ends lost 5 bases and 0 bases respectively, with 14 bases between them. This CDR3 has 15 residues. Germline values: CDR1 MNHEY, CDR2 SMNVEV (reference sequence). CDR3 sequence reads: CASSQRGTASYEQYF. CDR3 in DNA: TGTGCCAGCAGTCAACGCGGGACAGCCTCCTACGAGCAGTACTTC.

CDR3 sequence (DNA): TGTGCTAGTGGTTTCGGGACAGGAAATCAGCCCCAGCATTTT. It codes for CASGFGTGNQPQHF. The gene calls are TRBV12-5 and TRBJ1-5, with 8 bases that match TRBD1. This CDR3 region has 14 residues. The trim removed 3 bases at V and 4 bases at J, leaving 2 bases unmatched. Germline values: CDR1 LGHNT, CDR2 FRNRAP.

This rearrangement joins TRBV6-5 to TRBJ2-7; 10 positions match TRBD2. Per germline, CDR1 MNHEY and CDR2 SVGAGI. The CDR3 consists of 14 residues. The trim removed 5 bases at V and 6 bases at J, leaving 7 bases unmatched. CDR3 in DNA: TGTGCCAGCAGTCTAAGGACTAGCGGTCGCGAGCAGTACTTC. It codes for CASSLRTSGREQYF.

V and J are TRBV6-5 and TRBJ2-7, with 9 bases matching TRBD2. The CDR3 runs 14 residues. After removal of 7 bases from V and 6 bases from J, the junction contained 10 bases not matched to a gene. The V gene's germline CDR1 is MNHEY and CDR2 SVGAGI. CDR3 DNA: TGTGCCAGCACCCCACCGGGACTAGCTGCCGAGCAGTACTTC. Protein product: CASTPPGLAAEQYF.